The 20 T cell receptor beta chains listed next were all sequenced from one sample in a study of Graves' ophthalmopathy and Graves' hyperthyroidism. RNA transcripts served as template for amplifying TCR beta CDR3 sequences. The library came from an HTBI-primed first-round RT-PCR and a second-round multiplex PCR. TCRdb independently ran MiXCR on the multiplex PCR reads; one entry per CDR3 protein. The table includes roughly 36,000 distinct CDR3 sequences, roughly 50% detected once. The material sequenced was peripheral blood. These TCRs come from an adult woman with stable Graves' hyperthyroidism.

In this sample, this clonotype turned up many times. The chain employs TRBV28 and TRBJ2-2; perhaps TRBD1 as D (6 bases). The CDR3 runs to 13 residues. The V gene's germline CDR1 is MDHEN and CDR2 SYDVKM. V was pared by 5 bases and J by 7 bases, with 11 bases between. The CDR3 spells CASSGQGIGELFF. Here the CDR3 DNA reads TGTGCCAGCAGTGGGCAGGGGATCGGGGAGCTGTTTTTT.

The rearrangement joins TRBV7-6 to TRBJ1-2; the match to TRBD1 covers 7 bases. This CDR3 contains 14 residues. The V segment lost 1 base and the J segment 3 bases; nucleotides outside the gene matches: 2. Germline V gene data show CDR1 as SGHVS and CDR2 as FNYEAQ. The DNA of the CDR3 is TGTGCCAGCAGCTTAGTAGGGGGCGACTATGGCTACACCTTC. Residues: CASSLVGGDYGYTF.

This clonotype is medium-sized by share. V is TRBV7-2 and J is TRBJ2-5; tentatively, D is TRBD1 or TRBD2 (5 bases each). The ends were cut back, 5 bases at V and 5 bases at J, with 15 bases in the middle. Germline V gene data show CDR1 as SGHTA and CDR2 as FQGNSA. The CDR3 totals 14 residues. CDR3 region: CASSPPTGRETQYF. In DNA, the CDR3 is TGTGCCAGCAGCCCGCCCACGGGGCGCGAGACCCAGTACTTC.

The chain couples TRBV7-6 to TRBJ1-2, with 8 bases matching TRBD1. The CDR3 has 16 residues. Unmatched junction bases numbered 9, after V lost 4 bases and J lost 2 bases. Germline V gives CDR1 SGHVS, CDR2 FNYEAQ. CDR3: CASSSPWTGINYGYTF. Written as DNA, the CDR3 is TGTGCCAGCAGCTCCCCTTGGACAGGGATAAACTATGGCTACACCTTC.

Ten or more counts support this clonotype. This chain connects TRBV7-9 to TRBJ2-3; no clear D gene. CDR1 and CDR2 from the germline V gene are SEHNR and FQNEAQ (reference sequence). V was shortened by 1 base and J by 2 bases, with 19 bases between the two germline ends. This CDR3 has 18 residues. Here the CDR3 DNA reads TGTGCCAGCAGCTTAGGTTGGGCCATTCGCAACGACACAGATACGCAGTATTTT. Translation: CASSLGWAIRNDTDTQYF.

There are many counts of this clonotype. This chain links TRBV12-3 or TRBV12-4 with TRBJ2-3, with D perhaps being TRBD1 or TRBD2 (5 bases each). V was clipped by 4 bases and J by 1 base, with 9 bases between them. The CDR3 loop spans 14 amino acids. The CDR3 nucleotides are TGTGCCAGCAGTTGGGACCTTCGCACAGATACGCAGTATTTT. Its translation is CASSWDLRTDTQYF.

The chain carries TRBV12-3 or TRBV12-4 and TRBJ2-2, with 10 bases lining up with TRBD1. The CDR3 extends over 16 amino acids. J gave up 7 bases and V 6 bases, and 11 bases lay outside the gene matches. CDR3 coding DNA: TGTGCCAGCAGCGACTCCAGGACAGGGGGAAACGGGGAGCTGTTTTTT. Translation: CASSDSRTGGNGELFF.

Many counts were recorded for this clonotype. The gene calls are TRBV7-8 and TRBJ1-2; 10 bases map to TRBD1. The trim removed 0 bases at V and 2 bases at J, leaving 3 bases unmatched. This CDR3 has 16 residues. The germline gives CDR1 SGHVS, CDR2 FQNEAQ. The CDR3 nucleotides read TGTGCCAGCAGCTTAGCCCCGGGACAGGGGAACTATGGCTACACCTTC. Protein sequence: CASSLAPGQGNYGYTF.

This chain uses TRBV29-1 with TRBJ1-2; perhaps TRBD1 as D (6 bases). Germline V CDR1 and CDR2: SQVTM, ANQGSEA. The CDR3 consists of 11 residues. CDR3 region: CSERGAGGYTF. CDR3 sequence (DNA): TGCAGTGAACGGGGGGCCGGCGGCTACACCTTC.

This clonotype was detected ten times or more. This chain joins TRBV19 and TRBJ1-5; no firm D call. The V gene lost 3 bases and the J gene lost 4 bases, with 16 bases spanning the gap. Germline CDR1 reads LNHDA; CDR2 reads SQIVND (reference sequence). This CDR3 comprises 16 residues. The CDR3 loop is CASSIMARLPNQPQHF. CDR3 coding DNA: TGTGCCAGTAGTATTATGGCCCGCTTACCTAATCAGCCCCAGCATTTT.

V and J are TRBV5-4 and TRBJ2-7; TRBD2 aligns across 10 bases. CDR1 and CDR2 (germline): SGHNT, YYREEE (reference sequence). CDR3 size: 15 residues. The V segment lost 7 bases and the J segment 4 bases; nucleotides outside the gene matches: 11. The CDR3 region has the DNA TGTGCCAGCCAATCGACCGGACTAGCGGTTTACGAGCAGTACTTC. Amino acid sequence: CASQSTGLAVYEQYF.

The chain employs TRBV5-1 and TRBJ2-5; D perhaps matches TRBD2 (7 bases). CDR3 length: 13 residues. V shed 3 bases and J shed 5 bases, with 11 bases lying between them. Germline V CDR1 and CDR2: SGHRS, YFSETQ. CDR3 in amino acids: CASSSGGGETQYF. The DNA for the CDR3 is TGCGCCAGCAGCTCGGGGGGCGGGGAGACCCAGTACTTC.

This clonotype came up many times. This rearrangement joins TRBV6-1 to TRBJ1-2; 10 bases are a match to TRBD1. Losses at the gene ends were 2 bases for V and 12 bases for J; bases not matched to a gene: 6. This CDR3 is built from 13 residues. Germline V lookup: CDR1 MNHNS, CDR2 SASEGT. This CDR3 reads CASSELDRGLNTF. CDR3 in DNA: TGTGCCAGCAGTGAACTGGACAGGGGGTTAAACACCTTC.

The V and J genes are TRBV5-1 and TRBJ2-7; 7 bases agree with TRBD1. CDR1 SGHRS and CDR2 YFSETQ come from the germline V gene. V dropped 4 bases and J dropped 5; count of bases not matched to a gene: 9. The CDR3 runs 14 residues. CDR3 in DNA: TGCGCCAGCAGCCCTGACAGGGCCAGGGACGAGCAGTACTTC. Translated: CASSPDRARDEQYF.

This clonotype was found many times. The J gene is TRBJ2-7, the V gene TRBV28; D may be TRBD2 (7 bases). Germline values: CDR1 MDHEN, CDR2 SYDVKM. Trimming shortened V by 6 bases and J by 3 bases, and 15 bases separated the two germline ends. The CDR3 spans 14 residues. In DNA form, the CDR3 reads TGTGCCAGCAGCCCCCGGGGGGCGGGCTACGAGCAGTACTTC. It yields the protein CASSPRGAGYEQYF.

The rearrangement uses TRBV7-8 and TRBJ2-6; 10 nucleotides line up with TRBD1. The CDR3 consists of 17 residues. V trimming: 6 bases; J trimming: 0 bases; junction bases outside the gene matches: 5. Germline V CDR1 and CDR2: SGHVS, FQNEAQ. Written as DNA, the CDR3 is TGTGCCAGCAGTCCCGGGACAGGGGCCTCTGGGGCCAACGTCCTGACTTTC. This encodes CASSPGTGASGANVLTF.

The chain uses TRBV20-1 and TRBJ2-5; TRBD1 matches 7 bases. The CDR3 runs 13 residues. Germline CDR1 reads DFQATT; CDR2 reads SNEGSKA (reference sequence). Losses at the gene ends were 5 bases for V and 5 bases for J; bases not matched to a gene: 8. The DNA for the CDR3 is TGCAGTGCTCGAGGGGGCGATTCCGAGACCCAGTACTTC. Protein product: CSARGGDSETQYF.

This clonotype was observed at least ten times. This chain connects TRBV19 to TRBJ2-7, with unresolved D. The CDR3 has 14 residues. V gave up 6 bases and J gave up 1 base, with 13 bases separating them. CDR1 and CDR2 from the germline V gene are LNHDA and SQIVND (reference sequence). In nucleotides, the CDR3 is TGTGCCAGTAGCGCCTTACAGAGATCCTACGAGCAGTACTTC. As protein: CASSALQRSYEQYF.

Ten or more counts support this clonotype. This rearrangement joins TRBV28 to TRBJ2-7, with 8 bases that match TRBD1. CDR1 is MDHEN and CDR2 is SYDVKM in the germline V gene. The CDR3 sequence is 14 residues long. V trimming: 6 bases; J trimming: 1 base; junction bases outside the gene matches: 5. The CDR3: CASSHQGASYEQYF. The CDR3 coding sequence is TGTGCCAGCAGCCACCAGGGGGCGTCCTACGAGCAGTACTTC.

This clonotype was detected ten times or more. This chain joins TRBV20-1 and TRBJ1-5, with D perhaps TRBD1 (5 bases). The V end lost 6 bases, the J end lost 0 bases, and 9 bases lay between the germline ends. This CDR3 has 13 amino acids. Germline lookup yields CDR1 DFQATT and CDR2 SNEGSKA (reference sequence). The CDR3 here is CSAQGYSNQPQHF. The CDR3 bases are TGCAGTGCCCAGGGATATAGCAATCAGCCCCAGCATTTT.